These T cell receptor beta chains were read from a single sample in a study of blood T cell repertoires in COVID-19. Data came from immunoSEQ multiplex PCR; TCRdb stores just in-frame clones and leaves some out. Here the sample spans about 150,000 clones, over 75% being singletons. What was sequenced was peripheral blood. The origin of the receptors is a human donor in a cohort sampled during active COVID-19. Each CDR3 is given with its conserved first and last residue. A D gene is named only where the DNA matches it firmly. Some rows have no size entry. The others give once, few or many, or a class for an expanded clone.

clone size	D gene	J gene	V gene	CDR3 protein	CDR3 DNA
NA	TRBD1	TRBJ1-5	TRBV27	CASAVRTGGLSGQPQHF	TGTGCCAGCGCCGTGAGGACAGGGGGATTATCGGGACAGCCCCAGCATTTT
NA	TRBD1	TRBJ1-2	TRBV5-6	CASSSLTGTGGYTF	TGTGCCAGCAGCTCCTTGACAGGGACGGGGGGCTACACCTTC
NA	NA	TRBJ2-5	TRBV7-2	CASSLGFQTGETQYF	TGTGCCAGCAGCTTAGGGTTCCAAACCGGGGAGACCCAGTACTTC
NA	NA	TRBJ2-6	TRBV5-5	CASSATGTAGGANVLTF	TGTGCCAGCAGCGCGACCGGGACGGCGGGGGGGGCCAACGTCCTGACTTTC
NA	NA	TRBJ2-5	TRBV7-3	CASSRSGGQETQYF	TGTGCCAGCAGCCGATCCGGGGGCCAAGAGACCCAGTACTTC
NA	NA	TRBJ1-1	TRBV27	CASRPADMNTEAFF	TGTGCCAGCCGCCCAGCGGATATGAACACTGAAGCTTTCTTT
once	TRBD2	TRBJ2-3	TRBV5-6	CASTPVGLAGVRGADTQYF	TGTGCCAGCACCCCGGTGGGCCTAGCGGGAGTAAGGGGTGCAGATACGCAGTATTTT
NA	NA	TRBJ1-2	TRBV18	CASSPREGPLEANYGYTF	TGTGCCAGCTCACCCCGGGAGGGGCCCCTAGAAGCTAACTATGGCTACACCTTC
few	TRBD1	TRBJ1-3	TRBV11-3	CASSLDDRGSGNTIYF	TGTGCCAGCAGCTTGGACGACAGGGGCTCTGGAAACACCATATATTTT
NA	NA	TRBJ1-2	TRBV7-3	CASSLTPANYGYTF	TGTGCCAGCAGCTTAACCCCAGCTAACTATGGCTACACCTTC
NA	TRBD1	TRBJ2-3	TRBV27	CASSTDRAGFAQYF	TGTGCCAGCAGTACGGACAGGGCTGGGTTTGCGCAGTATTTT
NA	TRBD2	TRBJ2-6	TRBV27	CASKASGSSGANVLTF	TGTGCCAGCAAGGCTAGCGGAAGCTCTGGGGCCAACGTCCTGACTTTC
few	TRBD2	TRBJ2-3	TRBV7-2	CASRLLGGAIDTQYF	TGTGCCAGTCGGTTACTCGGGGGGGCCATTGATACGCAGTATTTT
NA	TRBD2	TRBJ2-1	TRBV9	CASSVGTSGRYEQFF	TGTGCCAGCAGCGTAGGGACTAGCGGGAGGTATGAGCAGTTCTTC
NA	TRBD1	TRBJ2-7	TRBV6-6	CASGTGVYPYEQYF	TGTGCCAGCGGGACAGGGGTTTACCCCTACGAGCAGTACTTC
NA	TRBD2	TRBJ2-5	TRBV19	CASSTSGTSGGTPQYF	TGTGCCAGTAGTACCTCCGGGACTAGCGGGGGGACGCCCCAGTACTTC
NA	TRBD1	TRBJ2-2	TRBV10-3	CAIRQGPGELFF	TGTGCCATCAGACAGGGGCCCGGGGAGCTGTTTTTT
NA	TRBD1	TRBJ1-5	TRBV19	CASSIESRTGNQPQHF	TGTGCCAGTAGTATAGAATCGAGGACAGGGAATCAGCCCCAGCATTTT
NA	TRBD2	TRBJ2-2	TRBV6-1	CASSEVYPGLAGNTGELFF	TGTGCCAGCAGTGAAGTTTACCCGGGACTAGCGGGGAACACCGGGGAGCTGTTTTTT
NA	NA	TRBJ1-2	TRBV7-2	CASSLAPGRGYTF	TGTGCCAGCAGCTTAGCGCCAGGGCGTGGCTACACCTTC
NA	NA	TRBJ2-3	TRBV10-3	CAISEAGVSTDTQYF	TGTGCCATCAGTGAGGCAGGGGTATCCACAGATACGCAGTATTTT
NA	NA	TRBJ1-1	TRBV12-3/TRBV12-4	CASSLYRRGEAFF	TGTGCCAGCAGTTTATACAGGCGGGGTGAAGCTTTCTTT
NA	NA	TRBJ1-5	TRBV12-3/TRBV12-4	CASSFSRDQPQHF	TGTGCCAGCAGTTTCTCCCGGGATCAGCCCCAGCATTTT
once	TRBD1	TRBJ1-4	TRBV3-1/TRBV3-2	CASRQGQNNEKLFF	TGTGCCAGCAGACAGGGACAGAATAATGAAAAACTGTTTTTT
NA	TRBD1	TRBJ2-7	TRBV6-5	CASRAGTGNSYEQYF	TGTGCCAGCAGAGCCGGGACAGGTAATTCCTACGAGCAGTACTTC
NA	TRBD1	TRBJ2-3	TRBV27	CASSPKETGRTDTQYF	TGTGCCAGCAGTCCGAAGGAGACAGGGCGCACAGATACGCAGTATTTT
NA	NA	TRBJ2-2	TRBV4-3	CASSQEHYRVAGELFF	TGCGCCAGCAGCCAAGAGCACTACAGGGTTGCTGGGGAGCTGTTTTTT
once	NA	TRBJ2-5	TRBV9	CASSHVGDPVETQYF	TGTGCCAGCAGCCACGTAGGGGATCCGGTGGAGACCCAGTACTTC
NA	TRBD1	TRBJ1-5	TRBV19	CASSIGDRSVAQHF	TGTGCCAGTAGTATAGGGGACAGGAGTGTAGCCCAGCATTTT
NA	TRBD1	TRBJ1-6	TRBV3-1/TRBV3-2	CASSRDRGPSPLHF	TGTGCCAGCAGCCGGGACAGGGGGCCTTCACCCCTCCACTTT
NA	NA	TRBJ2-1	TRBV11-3	CASSMRSFLYNEQFF	TGTGCCAGCAGTATGAGAAGTTTTTTATACAATGAGCAGTTCTTC
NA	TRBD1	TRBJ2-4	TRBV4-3	CASSRRTGDEVIQYF	TGCGCCAGCAGCCGCCGGACAGGGGATGAGGTCATTCAGTACTTC
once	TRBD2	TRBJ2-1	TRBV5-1	CASSLSSGGYNEQFF	TGCGCCAGCAGCTTGTCCAGCGGGGGGTACAATGAGCAGTTCTTC